The clone carrying this T cell receptor (beta chain) was observed once. The CDR3 has 17 residues. Germline lookup yields CDR1 KGHSH and CDR2 LQKENI. With 1 base clipped from V and 2 bases from J, the junction kept 9 bases outside the gene matches. This entry is derived from a study of shared clonotypes between healthy human individuals. Overall study context: Aged between 18 and 49, the donors were a couple of women and a few men. Per donor, three plates held CD4 naive cells, three held CD4 memory, two held CD8 naive and one held CD8 memory.

Method: immunoSEQ multiplex PCR; TCRdb's copy keeps in-frame clones and lacks some. Here the sample spans over a million clones, approximately 97% being singletons. The V call is TRBV18, the J call TRBJ2-3; TRBD2 matches at 7 bases. The source material was naive CD4+ T cells sorted from blood. Subset described: CD45RA+ positively selected. The TCR comes from a man aged 25-45 years in good health. The CDR3 is CASSPLPRDYATDTQYF. CDR3 nucleotide sequence: TGTGCCAGCTCACCACTCCCCCGGGACTATGCCACAGATACGCAGTATTTT. The full variable domain, completed using reference TRBV18 and TRBJ2-3, is NAGVMQNPRHLVRRRGQEARLRCSPMKGHSHVYWYRQLPEEGLKFMVYLQKENIIDESGMPKERFSAEFPKEGPSILRIQQVVRGDSAAYFCASSPLPRDYATDTQYFGPGTRLTVL.